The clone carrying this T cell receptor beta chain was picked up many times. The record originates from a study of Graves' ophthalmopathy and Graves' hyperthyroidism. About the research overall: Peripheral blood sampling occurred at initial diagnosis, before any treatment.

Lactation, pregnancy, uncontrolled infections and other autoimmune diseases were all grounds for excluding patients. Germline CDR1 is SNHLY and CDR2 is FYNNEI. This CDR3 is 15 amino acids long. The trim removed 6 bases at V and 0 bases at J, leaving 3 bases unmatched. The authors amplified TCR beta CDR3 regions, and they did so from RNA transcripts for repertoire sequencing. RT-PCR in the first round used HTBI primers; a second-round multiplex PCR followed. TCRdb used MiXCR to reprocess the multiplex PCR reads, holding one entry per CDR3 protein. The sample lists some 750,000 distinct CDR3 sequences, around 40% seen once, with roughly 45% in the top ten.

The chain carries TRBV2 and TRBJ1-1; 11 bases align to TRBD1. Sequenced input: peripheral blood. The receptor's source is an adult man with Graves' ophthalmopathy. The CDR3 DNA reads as TGTGCCAGCAGGGACAGGGGGCTATTGAACACTGAAGCTTTCTTT. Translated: CASRDRGLLNTEAFF.